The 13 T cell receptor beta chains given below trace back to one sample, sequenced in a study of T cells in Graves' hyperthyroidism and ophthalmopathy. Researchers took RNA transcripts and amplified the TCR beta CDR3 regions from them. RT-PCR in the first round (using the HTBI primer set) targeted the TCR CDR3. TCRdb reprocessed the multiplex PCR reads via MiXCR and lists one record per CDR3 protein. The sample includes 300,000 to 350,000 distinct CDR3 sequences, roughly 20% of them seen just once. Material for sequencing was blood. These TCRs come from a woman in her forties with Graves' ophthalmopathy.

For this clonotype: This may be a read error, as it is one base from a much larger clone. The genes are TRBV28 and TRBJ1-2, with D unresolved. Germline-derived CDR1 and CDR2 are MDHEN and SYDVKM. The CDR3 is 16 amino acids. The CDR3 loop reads CAISLELARANYGYTF. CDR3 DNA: TGTGCCATCAGTTTAGAGTTAGCGAGGGCGAACTATGGCTACACCTTC.

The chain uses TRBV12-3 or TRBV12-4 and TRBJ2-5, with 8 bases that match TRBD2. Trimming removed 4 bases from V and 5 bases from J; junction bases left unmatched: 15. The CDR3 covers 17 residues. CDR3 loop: CASSSQGSGSLLETQYF. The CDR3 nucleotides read TGTGCCAGCAGTTCCCAGGGGAGCGGGAGCCTCCTGGAGACCCAGTACTTC.

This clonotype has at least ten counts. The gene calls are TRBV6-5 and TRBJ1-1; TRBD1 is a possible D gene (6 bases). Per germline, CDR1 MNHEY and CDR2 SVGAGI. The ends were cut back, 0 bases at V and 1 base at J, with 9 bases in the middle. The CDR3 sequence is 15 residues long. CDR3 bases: TGTGCCAGCAGTTACTCCGGGACATCGAACACTGAAGCTTTCTTT. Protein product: CASSYSGTSNTEAFF.

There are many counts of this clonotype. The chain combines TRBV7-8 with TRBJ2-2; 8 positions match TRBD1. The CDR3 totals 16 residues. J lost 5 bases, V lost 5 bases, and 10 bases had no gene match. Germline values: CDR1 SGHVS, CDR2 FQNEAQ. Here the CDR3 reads CASSLWTGSNTGELFF. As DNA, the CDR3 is TGTGCCAGCAGCCTATGGACAGGGAGTAATACCGGGGAGCTGTTTTTT. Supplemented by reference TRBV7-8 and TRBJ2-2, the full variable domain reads GAGVSQSPRYKVAKRGQDVALRCDPISGHVSLFWYQQALGQGPEFLTYFQNEAQLDKSGLPSDRFFAERPEGSVSTLKIQRTQQEDSAVYLCASSLWTGSNTGELFFGEGSRLTVL.

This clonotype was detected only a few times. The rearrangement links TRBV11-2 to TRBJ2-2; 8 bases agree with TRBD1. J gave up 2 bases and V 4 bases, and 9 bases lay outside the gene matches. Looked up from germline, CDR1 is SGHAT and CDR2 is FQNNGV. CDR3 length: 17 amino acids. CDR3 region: CASSSMRGTGNTGELFF. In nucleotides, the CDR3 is TGTGCCAGCAGCTCAATGAGAGGGACAGGCAACACCGGGGAGCTGTTTTTT.

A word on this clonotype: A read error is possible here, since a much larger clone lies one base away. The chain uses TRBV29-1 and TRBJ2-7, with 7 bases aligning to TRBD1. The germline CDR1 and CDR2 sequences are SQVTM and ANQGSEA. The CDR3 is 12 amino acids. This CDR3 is CGAGDSNYEQYF. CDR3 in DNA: TGCGGCGCCGGGGACAGCAACTACGAGCAGTACTTC.

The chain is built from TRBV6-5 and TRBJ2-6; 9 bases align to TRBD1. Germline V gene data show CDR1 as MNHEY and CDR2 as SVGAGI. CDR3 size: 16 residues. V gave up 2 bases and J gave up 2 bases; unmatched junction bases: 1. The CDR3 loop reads CASSYGTGTGANVLTF. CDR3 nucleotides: TGTGCCAGCAGTTACGGGACAGGGACTGGGGCCAACGTCCTGACTTTC.

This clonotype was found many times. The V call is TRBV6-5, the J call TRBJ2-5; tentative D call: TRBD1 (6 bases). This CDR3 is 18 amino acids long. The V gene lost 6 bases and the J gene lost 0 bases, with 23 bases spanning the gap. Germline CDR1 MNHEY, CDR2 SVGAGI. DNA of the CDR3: TGTGCCAGCAGGGCAGGGGAAGTCAATGGATTTTACCAAGAGACCCAGTACTTC. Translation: CASRAGEVNGFYQETQYF.

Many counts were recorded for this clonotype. CDR3 coding DNA: TGTGCCAGCAGGACAGGGCGGAGCACCGGGGAGCTGTTTTTT. It translates to CASRTGRSTGELFF. The chain has TRBV12-3 or TRBV12-4 and TRBJ2-2, with 7 positions matching TRBD1. The ends lost 6 bases at V and 4 bases at J; junction bases unmatched: 5. The CDR3 is 14 amino acids.

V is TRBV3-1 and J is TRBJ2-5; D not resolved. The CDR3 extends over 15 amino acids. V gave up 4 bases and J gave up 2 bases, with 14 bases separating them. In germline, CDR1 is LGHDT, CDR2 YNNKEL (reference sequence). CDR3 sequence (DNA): TGTGCCAGCAGCCCAGCCGCGGCTCATCAAGAGACCCAGTACTTC. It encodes CASSPAAAHQETQYF.

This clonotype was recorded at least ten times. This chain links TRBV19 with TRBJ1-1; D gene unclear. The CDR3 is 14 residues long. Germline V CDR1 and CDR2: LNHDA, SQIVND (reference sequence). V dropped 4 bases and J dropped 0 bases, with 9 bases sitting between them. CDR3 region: CASSRRSMNTEAFF. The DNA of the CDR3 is TGTGCCAGTAGTAGGCGAAGCATGAACACTGAAGCTTTCTTT.

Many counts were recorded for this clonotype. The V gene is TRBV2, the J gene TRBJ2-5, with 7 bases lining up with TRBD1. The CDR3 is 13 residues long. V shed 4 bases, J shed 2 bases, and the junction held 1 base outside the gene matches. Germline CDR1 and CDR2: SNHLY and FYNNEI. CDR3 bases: TGTGCCAGCAGTGGGGACAGTCAAGAGACCCAGTACTTC. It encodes CASSGDSQETQYF. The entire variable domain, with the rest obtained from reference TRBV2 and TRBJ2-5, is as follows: EPEVTQTPSHQVTQMGQEVILRCVPISNHLYFYWYRQILGQKVEFLVSFYNNEISEKSEIFDDQFSVERPDGSNFTLKIRSTKLEDSAMYFCASSGDSQETQYFGPGTRLLVL.

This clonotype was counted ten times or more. The CDR3: CASSLGTSGRSPAEQYF. The CDR3, as DNA: TGTGCCAGCAGCTTAGGGACTAGCGGGAGGTCCCCCGCCGAGCAGTACTTC. The J gene is TRBJ2-7, the V gene TRBV7-8; 14 bases agree with TRBD2. Germline V gene data show CDR1 as SGHVS and CDR2 as FQNEAQ. Trimming took 1 base from V and 6 from J; bases not matched to a gene: 8. The CDR3 covers 17 residues.